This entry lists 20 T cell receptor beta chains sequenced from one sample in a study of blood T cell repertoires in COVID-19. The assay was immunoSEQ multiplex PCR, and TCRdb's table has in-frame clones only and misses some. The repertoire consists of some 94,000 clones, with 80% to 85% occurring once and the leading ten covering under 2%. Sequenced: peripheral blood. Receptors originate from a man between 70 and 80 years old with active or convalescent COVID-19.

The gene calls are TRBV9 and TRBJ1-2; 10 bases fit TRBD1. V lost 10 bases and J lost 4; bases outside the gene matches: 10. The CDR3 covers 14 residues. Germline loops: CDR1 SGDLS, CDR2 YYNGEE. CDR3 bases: TGTGCCTCGTGCCGGGACAGGGGTACCTATGGCTACACCTTC. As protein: CASCRDRGTYGYTF.

CDR3 DNA sequence: TGTGCCAGCAGTTATCTAGTGGAGCTGTTTTTT. Its protein is CASSYLVELFF. This sequence joins TRBV6-6 and TRBJ2-2; D remains ambiguous. V lost 3 bases and J 10 bases, leaving 6 bases between the germline ends. Germline assignment: CDR1 MNHNY and CDR2 SVGAGI (reference sequence). The CDR3 sequence is 11 residues long.

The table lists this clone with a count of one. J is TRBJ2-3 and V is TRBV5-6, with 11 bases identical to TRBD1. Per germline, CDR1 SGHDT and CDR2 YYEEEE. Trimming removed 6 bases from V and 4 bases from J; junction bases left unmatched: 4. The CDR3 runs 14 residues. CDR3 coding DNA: TGTGCCAGCATCGGGGACAGGGGGGCAGATACGCAGTATTTT. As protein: CASIGDRGADTQYF.

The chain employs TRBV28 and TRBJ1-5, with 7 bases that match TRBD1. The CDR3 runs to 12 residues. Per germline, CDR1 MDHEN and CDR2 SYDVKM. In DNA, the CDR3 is TGTGCTGCAGGGGGGCTTAATCAGCCCCAGCATTTT. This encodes CAAGGLNQPQHF. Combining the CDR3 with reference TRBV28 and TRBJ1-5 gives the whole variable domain DVKVTQSSRYLVKRTGEKVFLECVQDMDHENMFWYRQDPGLGLRLIYFSYDVKMKEKGDIPEGYSVSREKKERFSLILESASTNQTSMYLCAAGGLNQPQHFGDGTRLSIL.

CDR3 DNA sequence: TGTGCCAGCAGCGTAGCCTCCCAGGGGGCATATGGCTACACCTTC. This translates into CASSVASQGAYGYTF. The rearrangement links TRBV9 to TRBJ1-2, with 8 bases identical to TRBD1. From germline, CDR1 is SGDLS and CDR2 YYNGEE. V shed 0 bases and J 5 bases; nucleotides not matched to a gene: 6. This CDR3 has 15 amino acids.

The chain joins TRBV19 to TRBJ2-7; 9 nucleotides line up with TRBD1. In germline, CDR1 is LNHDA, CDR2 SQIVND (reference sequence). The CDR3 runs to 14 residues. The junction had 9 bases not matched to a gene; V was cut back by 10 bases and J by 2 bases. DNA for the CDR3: TGTGCCACAGCTAGGGGACAGGGACCCTACGAGCAGTACTTC. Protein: CATARGQGPYEQYF.

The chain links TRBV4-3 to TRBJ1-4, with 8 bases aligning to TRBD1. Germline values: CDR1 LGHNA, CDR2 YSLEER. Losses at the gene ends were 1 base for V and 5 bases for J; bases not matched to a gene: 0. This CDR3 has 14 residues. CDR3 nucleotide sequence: TGCGCCAGCAGCCAAGGACAGGGGAATGAAAAACTGTTTTTT. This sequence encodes CASSQGQGNEKLFF.

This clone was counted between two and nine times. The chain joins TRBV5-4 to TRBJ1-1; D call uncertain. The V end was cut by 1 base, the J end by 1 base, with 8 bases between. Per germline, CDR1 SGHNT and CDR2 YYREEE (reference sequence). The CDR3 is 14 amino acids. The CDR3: CASSLSGPNTEAFF. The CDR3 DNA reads TGTGCCAGCAGCTTGTCCGGTCCGAACACTGAAGCTTTCTTT.

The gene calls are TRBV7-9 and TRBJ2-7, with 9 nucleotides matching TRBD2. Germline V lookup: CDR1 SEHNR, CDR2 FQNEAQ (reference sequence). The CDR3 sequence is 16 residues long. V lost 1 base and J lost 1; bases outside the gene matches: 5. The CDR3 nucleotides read TGTGCCAGCAGCTTAGGAAATCTAGCGGGGTCCTACGAGCAGTACTTC. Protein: CASSLGNLAGSYEQYF.

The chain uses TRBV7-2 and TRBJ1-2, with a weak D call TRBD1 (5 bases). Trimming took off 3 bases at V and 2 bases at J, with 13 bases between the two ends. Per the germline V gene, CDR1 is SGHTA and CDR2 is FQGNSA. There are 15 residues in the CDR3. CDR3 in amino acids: CASSFGAGLNYGYTF. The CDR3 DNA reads TGTGCCAGCAGCTTCGGGGCAGGACTAAACTATGGCTACACCTTC.

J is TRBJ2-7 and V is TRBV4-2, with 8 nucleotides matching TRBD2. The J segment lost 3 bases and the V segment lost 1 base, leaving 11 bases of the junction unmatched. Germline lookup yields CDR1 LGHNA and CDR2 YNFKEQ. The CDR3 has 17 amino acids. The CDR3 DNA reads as TGTGCCAGCAGCCAAGTGCTAGCGGGCCGGTCCCTCTACGAGCAGTACTTC. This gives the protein CASSQVLAGRSLYEQYF.

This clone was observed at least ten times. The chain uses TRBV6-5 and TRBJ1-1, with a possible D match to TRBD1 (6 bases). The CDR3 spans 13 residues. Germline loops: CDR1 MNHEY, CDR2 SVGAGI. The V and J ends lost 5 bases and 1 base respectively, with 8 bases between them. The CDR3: CASSRTENTEAFF. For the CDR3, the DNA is TGTGCCAGCAGTAGGACAGAGAACACTGAAGCTTTCTTT.

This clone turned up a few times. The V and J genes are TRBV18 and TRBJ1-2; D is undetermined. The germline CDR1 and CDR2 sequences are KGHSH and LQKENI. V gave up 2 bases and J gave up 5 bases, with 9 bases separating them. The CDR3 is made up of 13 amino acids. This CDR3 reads CASSPSSGYGYTF. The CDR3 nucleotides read TGTGCCAGCTCACCATCGTCGGGGTATGGCTACACCTTC.

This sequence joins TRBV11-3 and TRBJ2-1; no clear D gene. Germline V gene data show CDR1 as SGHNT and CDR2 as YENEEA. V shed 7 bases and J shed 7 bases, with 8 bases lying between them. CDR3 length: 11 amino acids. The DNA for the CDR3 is TGTGCCAGCACCCCACTGAATGAGCAGTTCTTC. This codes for CASTPLNEQFF.

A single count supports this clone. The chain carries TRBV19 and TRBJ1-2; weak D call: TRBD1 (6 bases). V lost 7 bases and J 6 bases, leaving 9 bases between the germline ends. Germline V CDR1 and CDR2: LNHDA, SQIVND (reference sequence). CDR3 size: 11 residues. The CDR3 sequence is CASIRGDGYTF. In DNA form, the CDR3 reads TGTGCCAGTATCAGGGGTGATGGCTACACCTTC.

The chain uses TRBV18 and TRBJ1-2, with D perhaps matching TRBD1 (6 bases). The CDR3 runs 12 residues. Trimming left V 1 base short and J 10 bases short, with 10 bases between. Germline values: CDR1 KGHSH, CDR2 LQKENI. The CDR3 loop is CASSPREGVYTF. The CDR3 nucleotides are TGTGCCAGCTCACCACGGGAGGGGGTCTACACCTTC.

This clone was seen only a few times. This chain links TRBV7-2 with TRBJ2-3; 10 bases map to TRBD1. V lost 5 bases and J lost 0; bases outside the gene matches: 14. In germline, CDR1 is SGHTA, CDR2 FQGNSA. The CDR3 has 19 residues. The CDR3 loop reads CASSRLPGQGIGSTDTQYF. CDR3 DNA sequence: TGTGCCAGCAGCCGCCTTCCGGGACAGGGGATTGGAAGCACAGATACGCAGTATTTT.

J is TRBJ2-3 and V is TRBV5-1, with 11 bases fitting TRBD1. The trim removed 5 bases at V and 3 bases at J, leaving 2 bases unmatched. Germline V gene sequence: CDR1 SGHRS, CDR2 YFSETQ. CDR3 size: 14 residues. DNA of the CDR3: TGCGCCAGCAGAGGGACAGGGGGGACAGATACGCAGTATTTT. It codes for CASRGTGGTDTQYF.

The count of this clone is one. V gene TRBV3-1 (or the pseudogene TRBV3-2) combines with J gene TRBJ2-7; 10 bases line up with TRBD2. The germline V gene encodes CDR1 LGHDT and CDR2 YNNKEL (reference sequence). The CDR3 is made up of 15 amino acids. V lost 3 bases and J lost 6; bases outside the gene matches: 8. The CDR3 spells CASSHLSGGALEQYF. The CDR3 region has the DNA TGTGCCAGCAGCCATCTCAGCGGGGGGGCCCTCGAGCAGTACTTC.

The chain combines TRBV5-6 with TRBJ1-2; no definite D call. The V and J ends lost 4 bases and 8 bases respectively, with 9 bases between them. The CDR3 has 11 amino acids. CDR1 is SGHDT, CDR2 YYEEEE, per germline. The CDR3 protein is CASSHSGGYTF. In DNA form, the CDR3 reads TGTGCCAGCAGCCACAGTGGGGGCTACACCTTC.